The 15 T cell receptor beta chains in this list originate from one sample, sequenced in a study of tumor and adjacent non-tumor tissue in lung cancer (dated by TCRdb to 2017 to 2018). Bulk unsorted tissue served as the source for RNA extraction, and RNA quality was assessed using a NanoDrop ND-1000 and an Agilent 2100. The protocol used for the library was multiplex PCR. The sequencer was an Illumina HiSeq 2500. TCRbeta libraries were built by three rounds of nested PCR using primers (Table S4), following protocols modified from ARM-PCR. TCRdb passed the public sequencing reads through fastp at Q25 and MiXCR, retaining productive beta sequences. Each entry merges the rows of one CDR3 protein and shows their most common DNA and genes. The sample includes over 110,000 distinct CDR3 sequences, with approximately 64% observed a single time. Around a sixth of the sample is taken by the ten largest. The sequenced material came from lung tumor tissue. These receptors all stem from a man aged 55 to 70 with small cell lung cancer.

On this clonotype: A much larger clone sits a single nucleotide away, making a read error possible. V usage is TRBV20-1 and J usage is TRBJ2-2; D perhaps matches TRBD1 (6 bases). This CDR3 contains 14 residues. CDR1 is DFQATT, CDR2 SNEGSKA, per germline (reference sequence). DNA for the CDR3: TGCAGTGCGACCGGGACACAAGTATCCGGGAAGCTGTTTTTT. This gives the protein CSATGTQVSGKLFF.

Turning to this clonotype: A junction end diverges from the germline sequence, so it may reflect a read error. J is TRBJ2-3 and V is TRBV5-1; TRBD2 agrees at 7 bases. The CDR3 spans 16 residues. The germline gives CDR1 SGHRS, CDR2 YFSETQ. The DNA of the CDR3 is TGTGCCAACAGCTTTGCGGGAGTCCTATCCACAGATACGCAGTATTTT. Its protein product is CANSFAGVLSTDTQYF.

The chain couples TRBV11-1 to TRBJ2-1; the match to TRBD2 covers 10 bases. Per germline, CDR1 SGHAT and CDR2 FQDESV (reference sequence). V lost 10 bases, J lost 9 bases, and 12 bases stayed unmatched. This CDR3 region has 14 residues. In DNA, the CDR3 is TGTGCCATCAGTTACACTAGCGGGATTAGTGAGCAGTTCTTC. Translating it yields CAISYTSGISEQFF.

On this clonotype: The junction differs from germline at one of its ends, possibly a read error. The V gene is TRBV20-1, the J gene TRBJ1-2; D call uncertain. CDR3 length: 15 amino acids. CDR1 and CDR2 from the germline V gene are DFQATT and SNEGSKA (reference sequence). DNA for the CDR3: TGCAGTGCTAGATATAAGGCGGGCAGTCACTATGGCTACATCTTC. Its translation is CSARYKAGSHYGYIF.

This rearrangement joins TRBV5-1 to TRBJ1-5; 7 nucleotides line up with TRBD1. CDR1 SGHRS and CDR2 YFSETQ come from the germline V gene. The CDR3 consists of 15 residues. The V and J ends lost 0 bases and 4 bases, in that order; junction bases with no gene match: 4. DNA of the CDR3: TGCGCCAGCAGCTTGGACGGGACAGCTAATCAGCCCCAGCATTTT. This encodes CASSLDGTANQPQHF.

The V gene is TRBV5-8, the J gene TRBJ2-5; TRBD1 is a possible D gene (6 bases). The CDR3 covers 14 residues. V was pared by 4 bases and J by 4 bases, with 14 bases between. Germline assignment: CDR1 SGHTS and CDR2 YDEGEE. Here the CDR3 reads CASSAGQRRETQYF. CDR3 nucleotides: TGTGCCAGCAGCGCTGGACAGAGGCGAGAGACCCAGTACTTC.

The chain recombines TRBV29-1 with TRBJ1-1, with TRBD1 as a possible D gene (5 bases). Germline V gene sequence: CDR1 SQVTM, CDR2 ANQGSEA. This CDR3 comprises 11 residues. CDR3 sequence (DNA): TGCAGGGCCACCGGGAGGGGTGAAGCTTTCTTT. Its protein is CRATGRGEAFF.

This clonotype has just a few counts. With a much larger clone just one base away, this may be a read error. The chain is built from TRBV12-3 or TRBV12-4 and TRBJ2-2; 9 bases map to TRBD2. CDR3 length: 15 residues. Trimming removed 5 bases from V and 7 bases from J; junction bases left unmatched: 8. CDR3 protein: CASSVGGLAVGELFF. The CDR3 DNA is TGTGCCAGCAGTGTTGGGGGACTAGCTGTCGGGGAGCTGTTTTTT.

A remark on this clonotype: A read error is possible here, since a much larger clone lies one base away. This chain links TRBV6-1 with TRBJ2-3; no firm D call. The CDR3 totals 14 residues. Trimming stripped 7 bases from V and 2 bases from J, with 13 bases between. Per the germline V gene, CDR1 is MNHNS and CDR2 is SASEGT. The CDR3 DNA reads as TGTGCCAGCATGGATAACGGCTTCACAGATACGCAGTATTTT. Its protein product is CASMDNGFTDTQYF.

As regards this clonotype: A read error may produce the germline difference seen at one junction end. This chain joins TRBV6-2 or TRBV6-3 and TRBJ1-5, with D possibly being TRBD1 (5 bases). CDR3 length: 19 amino acids. Germline V gives CDR1 MNHEY, CDR2 SVGEGT. The CDR3 reads CVSSPGTSSYLYSNQLQHF. Written as DNA, the CDR3 is TGTGTCAGCAGCCCCGGGACGTCCTCCTATCTTTATAGCAATCAGCTCCAGCATTTT.

This clonotype was detected only once. A single base separates this from a much larger clone, so it may be a read error. The V and J genes are TRBV6-5 and TRBJ1-1; 7 bases align to TRBD1. Per germline, CDR1 MNHEY and CDR2 SVGAGI. The CDR3 is made up of 12 amino acids. Trimming removed 6 bases from V and 10 bases from J; junction bases left unmatched: 8. CDR3: CASRGQVAPAFF. In nucleotides, the CDR3 is TGTGCCAGCAGAGGACAGGTGGCACCAGCTTTCTTT.

To note about this clonotype: A much larger clone differs by one base, so this may be a read error. The V gene is TRBV20-1, the J gene TRBJ2-3; D remains unclear. With 5 bases removed from V and 4 bases from J, the gap between germline ends came to 10 bases. Looked up from germline, CDR1 is DFQATT and CDR2 is SNEGSKA (reference sequence). This CDR3 spans 12 amino acids. Written as DNA, the CDR3 is TGCAGTGCTCACTCGTCCGCAGATACGCAGTATTTT. Amino acids: CSAHSSADTQYF.

The chain links TRBV20-1 to TRBJ1-4; D is perhaps TRBD1 (5 bases). V lost 0 bases, J lost 4 bases, and 15 bases lay in between. CDR1 is DFQATT and CDR2 is SNEGSKA in the germline V gene (reference sequence). The CDR3 is made up of 16 amino acids. In DNA form, the CDR3 reads TGCAGTGCTAGAGATTTAGGGGTGGCCCATAATGAAAAACTGTTTTTT. Amino acid sequence: CSARDLGVAHNEKLFF.

A note on this clonotype: One junction end does not reproduce the germline sequence, and a read error may be involved. The gene calls are TRBV20-1 and TRBJ2-1, with D possibly matching TRBD2 (6 bases). This CDR3 is 12 amino acids long. CDR1 is DFQATT, CDR2 SNEGSKA, per germline (reference sequence). The CDR3 sequence: CSASSGRGEKFF. The DNA for the CDR3 is TGCAGTGCTAGTAGTGGGCGGGGTGAGAAGTTCTTC.

Of note for this clonotype: Likely a read error: the CDR3 ends without its conserved phenylalanine or tryptophan. The chain uses TRBV20-1 and TRBJ2-2; D remains ambiguous. Germline V lookup: CDR1 DFQATT, CDR2 SNEGSKA (reference sequence). The CDR3 loop spans 15 amino acids. Trimming left V 5 bases short and J 4 bases short, with 17 bases between. This CDR3 is CSAPHGGGSTGELFS. In DNA, the CDR3 is TGCAGTGCTCCACATGGTGGCGGCAGCACCGGGGAGCTGTTTTCT.